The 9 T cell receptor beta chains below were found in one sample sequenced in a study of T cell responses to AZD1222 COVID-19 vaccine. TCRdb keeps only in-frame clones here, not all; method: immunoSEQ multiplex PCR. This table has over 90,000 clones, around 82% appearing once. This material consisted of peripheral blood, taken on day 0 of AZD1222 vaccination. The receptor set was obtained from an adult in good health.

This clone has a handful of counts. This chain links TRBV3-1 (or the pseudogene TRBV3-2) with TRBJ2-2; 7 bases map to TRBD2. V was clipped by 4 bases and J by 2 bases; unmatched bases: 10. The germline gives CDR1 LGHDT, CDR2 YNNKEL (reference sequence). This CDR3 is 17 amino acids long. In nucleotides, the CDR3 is TGTGCCAGCAGCCTCCAAGGGCTAGCGGCTAACACCGGGGAGCTGTTTTTT. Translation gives CASSLQGLAANTGELFF.

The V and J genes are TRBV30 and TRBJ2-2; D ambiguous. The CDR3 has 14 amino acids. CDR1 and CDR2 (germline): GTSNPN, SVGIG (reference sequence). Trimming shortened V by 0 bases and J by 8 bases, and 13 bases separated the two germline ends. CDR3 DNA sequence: TGTGCCTGGAGTGTAGGTCTAGTTCCGGGGGAGCTGTTTTTT. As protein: CAWSVGLVPGELFF.

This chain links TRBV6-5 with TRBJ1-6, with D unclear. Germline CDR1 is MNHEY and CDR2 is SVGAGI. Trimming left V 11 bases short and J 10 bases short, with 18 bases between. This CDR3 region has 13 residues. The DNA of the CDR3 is TGTGCCTCCCTAGGCATGGGAGGCTCACCCCTCCACTTT. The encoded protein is CASLGMGGSPLHF.

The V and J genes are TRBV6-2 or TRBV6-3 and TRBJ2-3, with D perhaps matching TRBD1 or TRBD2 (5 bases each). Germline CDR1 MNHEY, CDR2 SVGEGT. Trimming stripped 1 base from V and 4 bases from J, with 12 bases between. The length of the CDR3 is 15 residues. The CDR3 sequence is CASSYLGVRADTQYF. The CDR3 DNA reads TGTGCCAGCAGTTACTTGGGGGTGAGGGCAGATACGCAGTATTTT.

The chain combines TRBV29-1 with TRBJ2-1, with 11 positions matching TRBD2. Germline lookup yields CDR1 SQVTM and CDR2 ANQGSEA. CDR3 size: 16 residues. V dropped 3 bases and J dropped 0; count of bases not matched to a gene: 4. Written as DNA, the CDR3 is TGCAGCGTTGAGCTGGGACTAGCGGACTCCTACAATGAGCAGTTCTTC. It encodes CSVELGLADSYNEQFF.

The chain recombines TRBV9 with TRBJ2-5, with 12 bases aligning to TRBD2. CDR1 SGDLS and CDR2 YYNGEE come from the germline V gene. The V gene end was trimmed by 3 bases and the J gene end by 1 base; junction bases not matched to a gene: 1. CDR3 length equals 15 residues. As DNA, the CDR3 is TGTGCCAGCAGCGCACTAGCGGGGGGCCAAGAGACCCAGTACTTC. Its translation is CASSALAGGQETQYF.

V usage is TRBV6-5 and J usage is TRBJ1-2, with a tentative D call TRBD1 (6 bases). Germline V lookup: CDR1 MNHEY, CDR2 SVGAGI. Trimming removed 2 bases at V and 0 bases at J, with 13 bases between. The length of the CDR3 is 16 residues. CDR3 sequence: CASSYGAGAANYGYTF. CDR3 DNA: TGTGCCAGCAGTTACGGAGCAGGGGCAGCTAACTATGGCTACACCTTC.

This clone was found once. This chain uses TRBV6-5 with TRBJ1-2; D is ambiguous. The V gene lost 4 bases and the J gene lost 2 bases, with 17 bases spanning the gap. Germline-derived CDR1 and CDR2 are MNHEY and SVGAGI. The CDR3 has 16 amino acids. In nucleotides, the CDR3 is TGTGCCAGCAGTTTTCGGGGAGGGTGGGCCAACTATGGCTACACCTTC. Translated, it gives CASSFRGGWANYGYTF.

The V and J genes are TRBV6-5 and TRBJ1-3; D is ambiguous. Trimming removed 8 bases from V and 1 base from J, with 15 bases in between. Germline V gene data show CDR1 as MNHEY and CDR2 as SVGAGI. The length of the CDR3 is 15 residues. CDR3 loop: CASSLGAYSGNTIYF. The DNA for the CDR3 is TGTGCCAGCTCCCTGGGTGCCTATTCTGGAAACACCATATATTTT.